The present entry profiles one T cell receptor beta chain with its context. The antigen it recognizes is unknown. No base-level quality is on record; no much larger clone is a single base apart. This sample is part of a study of early T cells in non-severe SARS-CoV-2 infection (dated by TCRdb to 2020 to 2022). As for the study more broadly: TCR sequencing used bulk RNA from unsorted whole blood, so alpha and beta chains could not be paired.

Libraries came from 5' RACE. The instrument given in TCRdb is NextSeq 500. In the TCR library protocol, unique molecular identifiers were attached to individual cDNA molecules to correct for PCR bias and sequencing error. Both TCR alpha and beta chains were sequenced, and tight co-correlation was observed between alpha and beta sequence abundances in each sample. Processing in the source paper ran as follows. Decombinator V4 was used to annotate TCR sequences for V gene, J gene and CDR3. TCRs were defined as expanded if a significant change between any two time points was detected under a Poisson model with p below 0.0001. TCR abundances were normalised to the total number of TCRs sequenced per sample and were expressed as counts per million. TRAV1-2 paired with TRAJ12, TRAJ20 or TRAJ33 defined MAIT TCRs, while TRAV10 paired with TRAJ18 defined iNKT TCRs. VDJdb, accessed 1 November 2021, was searched for CMV, EBV and SARS-CoV-2 annotated TCRs, excluding TCRs annotated for multiple antigens. Clones were called with MiXCR by TCRdb after fastp trimmed the public reads at Q25, and only in-frame beta chains were retained. All rows with the same CDR3 protein become a single entry with the most common DNA and genes. The V and J calls shown here were made by TCRdb, not taken from the authors' results. For this sample there are fewer than 95,000 distinct CDR3 sequences; 16% appear just once. Roughly 4.7% of the sample goes to the ten largest clones.

The germline V gene (reference sequence) provides CDR1 SEHNR and CDR2 FQNEAQ. The CDR3 holds 12 amino acids from the cysteine to the phenylalanine. Only the CDR3 DNA stays, 36 bases, in frame from base 1. Here V drops 3 bases and J drops 5 bases, and the junction holds 0 bases not matched to any gene. A case-control design nested within a healthcare worker cohort in London, UK, was used, with weekly nasopharyngeal swab PCR tests and blood sampling performed. Healthcare workers were recruited during the week of the UK lockdown, between 23 and 31 March 2020, and followed weekly for up to roughly 15 weeks. Paper-wide results and their limitations: VDJdb matching was skewed toward anti-spike CD8 responses and likely underestimated virus-specific expansions by missing private and CD4 specificities.

This receptor was identified in an adult who was a healthcare worker with PCR-confirmed SARS-CoV-2 infection or an uninfected control (not recorded which). The rearranged chain carries TRBV7-9 and TRBJ2-5; 7 of the junction bases match TRBD2. This sample comprised whole blood, obtained at baseline. The DNA sequence is as follows: TGTGCCAGCAGCTTGACTAGCGAGACCCAGTACTTC. Its translation is CASSLTSETQYF.